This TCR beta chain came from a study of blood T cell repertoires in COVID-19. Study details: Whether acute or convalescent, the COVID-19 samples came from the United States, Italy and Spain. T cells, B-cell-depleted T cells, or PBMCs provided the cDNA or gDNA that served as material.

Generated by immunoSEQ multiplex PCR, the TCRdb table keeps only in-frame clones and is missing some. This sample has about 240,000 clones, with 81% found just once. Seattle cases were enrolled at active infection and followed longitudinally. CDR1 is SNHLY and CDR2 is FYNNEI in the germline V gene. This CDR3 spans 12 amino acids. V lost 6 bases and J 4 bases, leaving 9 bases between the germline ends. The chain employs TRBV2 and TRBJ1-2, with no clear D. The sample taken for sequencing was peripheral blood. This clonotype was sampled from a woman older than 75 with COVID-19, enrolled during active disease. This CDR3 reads CASRQIIYGYTF. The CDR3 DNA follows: TGTGCCAGCAGACAGATAATCTATGGCTACACCTTC.